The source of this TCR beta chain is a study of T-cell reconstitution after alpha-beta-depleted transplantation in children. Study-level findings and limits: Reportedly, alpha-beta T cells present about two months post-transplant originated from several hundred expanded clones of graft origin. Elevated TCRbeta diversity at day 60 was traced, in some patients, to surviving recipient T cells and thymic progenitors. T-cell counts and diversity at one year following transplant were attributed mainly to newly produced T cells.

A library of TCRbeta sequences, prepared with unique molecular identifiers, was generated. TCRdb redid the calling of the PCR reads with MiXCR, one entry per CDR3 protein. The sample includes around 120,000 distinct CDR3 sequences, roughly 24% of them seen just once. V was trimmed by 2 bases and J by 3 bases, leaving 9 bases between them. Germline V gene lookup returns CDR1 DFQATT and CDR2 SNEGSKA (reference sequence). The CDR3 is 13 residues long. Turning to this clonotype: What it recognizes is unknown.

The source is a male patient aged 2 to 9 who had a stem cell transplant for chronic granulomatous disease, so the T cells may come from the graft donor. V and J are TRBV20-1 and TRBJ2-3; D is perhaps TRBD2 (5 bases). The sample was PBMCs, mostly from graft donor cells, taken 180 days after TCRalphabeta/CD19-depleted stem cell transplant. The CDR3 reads CSARPGRTDTQYF. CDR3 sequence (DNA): TGCAGTGCTAGACCGGGAAGGACAGATACGCAGTATTTT.